This paragraph reports one T cell receptor beta chain. Its antigen is unknown. The data stem from a study of cytomegalovirus exposure and HLA in healthy donors. Study-level points and caveats: Specificity of a few CMV-associated chains for CMV antigens was verified in vitro. A link between a missense DCLRE1C variant and TCR beta V- and J-gene trimming emerged from a later analysis.

Donors likely had unrecorded immune exposures despite being nominally healthy when sampled. 60 Vbeta and 13 Jbeta primers were used in PCR. Method: immunoSEQ multiplex PCR; TCRdb's copy keeps in-frame clones and lacks some. The data hold around 44,000 clones, with about 85% observed a single time. Trimming took 6 bases from V and 6 from J, leaving 15 bases between them. Germline CDR1 reads MNHNS; CDR2 reads SASEGT. The CDR3 totals 14 residues. The receptor was isolated from a woman aged 40 to 50 in good health and CMV-seropositive. This chain uses TRBV6-1 with TRBJ2-1; tentatively, D is TRBD2 (6 bases). The sample taken for sequencing was PBMCs. The CDR3 loop reads CASSGREGVNEQFF. Here the CDR3 DNA reads TGTGCCAGCAGCGGGCGGGAAGGAGTCAATGAGCAGTTCTTC.